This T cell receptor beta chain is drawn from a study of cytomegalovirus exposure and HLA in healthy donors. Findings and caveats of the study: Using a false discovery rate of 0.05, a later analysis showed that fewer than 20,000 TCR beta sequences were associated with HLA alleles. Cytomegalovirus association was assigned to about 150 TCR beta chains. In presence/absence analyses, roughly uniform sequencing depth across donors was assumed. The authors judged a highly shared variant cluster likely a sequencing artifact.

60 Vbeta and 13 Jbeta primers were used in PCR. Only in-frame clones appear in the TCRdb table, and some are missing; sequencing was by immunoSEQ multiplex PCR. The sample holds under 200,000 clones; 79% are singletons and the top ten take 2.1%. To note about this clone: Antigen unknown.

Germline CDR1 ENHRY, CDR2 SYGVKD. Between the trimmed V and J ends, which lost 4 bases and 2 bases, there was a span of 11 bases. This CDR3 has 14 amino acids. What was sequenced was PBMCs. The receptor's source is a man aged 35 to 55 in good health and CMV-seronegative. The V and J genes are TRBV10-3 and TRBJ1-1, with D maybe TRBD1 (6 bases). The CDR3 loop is CAISGEGGNTEAFF. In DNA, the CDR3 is TGTGCCATCAGTGGGGAGGGGGGTAACACTGAAGCTTTCTTT.